Below, 19 T cell receptor beta chains from the same sample are listed, as sequenced in a study of blood T cell repertoires in COVID-19. Clones were read by immunoSEQ multiplex PCR, and TCRdb kept only the in-frame ones, dropping some. Of fewer than 200,000 clones listed, around 81% are singletons. Source material: peripheral blood. Receptors were obtained from a woman of 80 years or more with COVID-19, enrolled during active disease.

The gene calls are TRBV18 and TRBJ1-2; 7 bases fit TRBD1. This CDR3 is built from 15 residues. In germline, CDR1 is KGHSH, CDR2 LQKENI. The V gene end was trimmed by 3 bases and the J gene end by 8 bases; junction bases not matched to a gene: 12. Here the CDR3 DNA reads TGTGCCAGCTCACCCAGACAGGGCCAGGTAGGCGGCTACACCTTC. As protein: CASSPRQGQVGGYTF.

CDR3 coding DNA: TGTGCCAGCACGGGGGTGGAGGGAGATACGCAGTATTTT. Residues: CASTGVEGDTQYF. This chain connects TRBV19 to TRBJ2-3; D may be TRBD2 (6 bases). V shed 9 bases and J shed 5 bases, with 15 bases lying between them. This CDR3 has 13 residues. Germline V gene sequence: CDR1 LNHDA, CDR2 SQIVND (reference sequence).

The rearrangement uses TRBV19 and TRBJ2-3; 7 bases are a match to TRBD1. The length of the CDR3 is 15 residues. Germline CDR1 and CDR2: LNHDA and SQIVND (reference sequence). The J segment lost 0 bases and the V segment lost 6 bases, leaving 6 bases of the junction unmatched. CDR3 sequence reads: CASSYRDSSTDTQYF. The CDR3, as DNA: TGTGCCAGTAGCTACCGGGACAGCAGCACAGATACGCAGTATTTT.

This sequence joins TRBV3-1 (or the pseudogene TRBV3-2) and TRBJ2-1; 8 nucleotides line up with TRBD1. Germline V gene lookup returns CDR1 LGHDT and CDR2 YNNKEL (reference sequence). V lost 2 bases to trimming and J lost 2 bases; unmatched junction nucleotides: 2. The CDR3 contains 15 residues. The CDR3, as DNA: TGTGCCAGCAGCCAACAGACAGGGGCCTACAATGAGCAGTTCTTC. This encodes CASSQQTGAYNEQFF.

The CDR3 reads CASRPGQGPERNTEAFF. The DNA of the CDR3 is TGTGCCAGCAGACCCGGACAGGGCCCCGAGAGGAACACTGAAGCTTTCTTT. This chain uses TRBV2 with TRBJ1-1, with 8 nucleotides matching TRBD1. This CDR3 comprises 17 residues. Germline assignment: CDR1 SNHLY and CDR2 FYNNEI. After removal of 6 bases from V and 1 base from J, the junction contained 13 bases not matched to a gene.

The chain carries TRBV2 and TRBJ2-7; tentatively, D is TRBD2 (5 bases). CDR1 and CDR2 (germline): SNHLY, FYNNEI. V lost 1 base, J lost 2 bases, and 9 bases lay in between. The CDR3 length is 14 residues. CDR3 nucleotides: TGTGCCAGCAGTGAAGGGCTAGCAACCTACGAGCAGTACTTC. It yields the protein CASSEGLATYEQYF.

The rearrangement uses TRBV30 and TRBJ1-2; weak D call: TRBD1 (6 bases). The CDR3 loop spans 12 amino acids. The V and J ends lost 3 bases and 8 bases respectively, with 13 bases between them. Per germline, CDR1 GTSNPN and CDR2 SVGIG (reference sequence). CDR3 bases: TGTGCCTGGAGGTCCGACAGGATAGGCTACACCTTC. As protein: CAWRSDRIGYTF.

The V gene is TRBV20-1, the J gene TRBJ2-3, with 7 bases that match TRBD2. The junction had 5 bases not matched to a gene; V was cut back by 3 bases and J by 2 bases. The CDR3 totals 14 residues. The germline V gene encodes CDR1 DFQATT and CDR2 SNEGSKA (reference sequence). The CDR3, as DNA: TGCAGTGCTAGTCGTCTAGCGGTCACAGATACGCAGTATTTT. Its translation is CSASRLAVTDTQYF.

V usage is TRBV11-3 and J usage is TRBJ2-3; 12 bases agree with TRBD2. Germline trimming cut 3 bases from V and 6 bases from J; bases unmatched to any gene: 7. This CDR3 region has 16 residues. The germline CDR1 and CDR2 sequences are SGHNT and YENEEA. The CDR3 coding sequence is TGTGCCAGCAGCTTGACTAGCGGGGGTGATGGCGATACGCAGTATTTT. This sequence encodes CASSLTSGGDGDTQYF.

V usage is TRBV6-6 and J usage is TRBJ1-5; no firm D call. Per the germline V gene, CDR1 is MNHNY and CDR2 is SVGAGI (reference sequence). V lost 0 bases, J lost 6 bases, and 15 bases lay in between. The CDR3 is 16 residues long. CDR3 amino acids: CASSYSTDLGGQPQHF. In nucleotides, the CDR3 is TGTGCCAGCAGTTACTCGACTGACCTTGGAGGTCAGCCCCAGCATTTT.

The chain employs TRBV5-1 and TRBJ1-5; TRBD1 might be the D (6 bases). Trimming stripped 4 bases from V and 0 bases from J, with 11 bases between. This CDR3 contains 15 residues. Germline V lookup: CDR1 SGHRS, CDR2 YFSETQ. The CDR3 spells CASSEQGTSNQPQHF. As DNA, the CDR3 is TGCGCCAGCAGCGAACAGGGAACTAGCAATCAGCCCCAGCATTTT.

The chain is built from TRBV25-1 and TRBJ1-4; no reliable D call. CDR1 and CDR2 from the germline V gene are MGHDK and SYGVNS. The CDR3 consists of 15 residues. V was clipped by 2 bases and J by 3 bases, with 10 bases between them. CDR3 protein: CASSEAGRSNEKLFF. Here the CDR3 DNA reads TGTGCCAGCAGTGAAGCGGGCAGATCTAATGAAAAACTGTTTTTT.

This clone was seen more than once but under ten times. V gene TRBV6-5 combines with J gene TRBJ1-5, with 9 bases lining up with TRBD1. The length of the CDR3 is 13 residues. Looked up from germline, CDR1 is MNHEY and CDR2 is SVGAGI. With V trimmed by 10 bases and J by 6 bases, 7 bases remained unmatched. The CDR3 sequence: CATSTGGGQPQHF. CDR3 nucleotides: TGTGCCACCTCGACAGGGGGAGGTCAGCCCCAGCATTTT.

The chain combines TRBV28 with TRBJ1-2; D may be TRBD1 (5 bases). The V and J ends lost 6 bases and 4 bases respectively, with 15 bases between them. Per germline, CDR1 MDHEN and CDR2 SYDVKM. The CDR3 covers 14 residues. The CDR3 DNA reads TGTGCCAGCAGGCCTGACAGAGCTACCTATGGCTACACCTTC. Amino acid sequence: CASRPDRATYGYTF.

The gene calls are TRBV28 and TRBJ1-5; tentatively, D is TRBD1 (5 bases). This CDR3 contains 15 residues. Germline V gene sequence: CDR1 MDHEN, CDR2 SYDVKM. V was shortened by 6 bases and J by 0 bases, with 12 bases between the two germline ends. The CDR3 region is CASSTQAYSNQPQHF. The CDR3 coding sequence is TGTGCCAGCAGCACACAGGCTTATAGCAATCAGCCCCAGCATTTT.

The rearrangement joins TRBV5-1 to TRBJ2-2, with TRBD1 matching over 7 bases. The junction had 8 bases not matched to a gene; V was cut back by 4 bases and J by 5 bases. The germline gives CDR1 SGHRS, CDR2 YFSETQ. The CDR3 is 15 residues long. CDR3 region: CASSVRQGRTGELFF. The CDR3 DNA sequence: TGCGCCAGCAGCGTAAGACAGGGCCGGACCGGGGAGCTGTTTTTT.

This rearrangement joins TRBV18 to TRBJ1-3; no reliable D call. V was clipped by 1 base and J by 6 bases, with 7 bases between them. Germline V gene data show CDR1 as KGHSH and CDR2 as LQKENI. The CDR3 is 13 amino acids. CDR3 nucleotides: TGTGCCAGCTCACCACTCTGGGCAAACACCATATATTTT. Amino acids: CASSPLWANTIYF.

The CDR3 region has the DNA TGTGCCAGCAGTGTATTTCTATCCGACAATGAGCAGTTCTTC. Amino acids: CASSVFLSDNEQFF. The rearrangement joins TRBV2 to TRBJ2-1; D remains ambiguous. Trimming removed 4 bases from V and 5 bases from J, with 12 bases in between. The CDR3 contains 14 residues. Germline values: CDR1 SNHLY, CDR2 FYNNEI. Together with reference TRBV2 and TRBJ2-1, the CDR3 gives the full variable domain: EPEVTQTPSHQVTQMGQEVILRCVPISNHLYFYWYRQILGQKVEFLVSFYNNEISEKSEIFDDQFSVERPDGSNFTLKIRSTKLEDSAMYFCASSVFLSDNEQFFGPGTRLTVL.

V usage is TRBV27 and J usage is TRBJ2-3; weak D call: TRBD2 (7 bases). V gave up 6 bases and J gave up 7 bases, with 14 bases separating them. Germline V gene data show CDR1 as MNHEY and CDR2 as SMNVEV (reference sequence). The CDR3 spans 13 residues. DNA of the CDR3: TGTGCCAGCAGGTCCGGGGGGCCCTATACGCAGTATTTT. It specifies CASRSGGPYTQYF.